Below are 22 T cell receptor beta chains sequenced from a single sample in a study of OX40 agonist ivuxolimab in advanced cancers. Generated by immunoSEQ multiplex PCR, the TCRdb table keeps only in-frame clones and is missing some. This repertoire shows 40,000 or so clones, 88% found once; its top ten account for about an eighth. The sequenced sample was CD4+ or CD8+ T cells sorted from blood, obtained in a trial of the OX40 agonist ivuxolimab. These receptors were collected from an adult with an advanced solid tumor such as melanoma, head and neck, liver or kidney cancer.

Points on this clone: Compared with germline, one end of the junction differs, possibly owing to a read error. The gene calls are TRBV4-2 and TRBJ1-1; D is perhaps TRBD1 (6 bases). The germline V gene has CDR1 LGHNA and CDR2 YNFKEQ. CDR3 length: 13 residues. CDR3 residues: CASSLGGNAEAFF. The CDR3 region has the DNA TGTGCCAGCAGCCTAGGGGGGAACGCTGAAGCTTTCTTT.

The chain combines TRBV6-6 with TRBJ2-7; 7 nucleotides line up with TRBD1. From germline, CDR1 is MNHNY and CDR2 SVGAGI (reference sequence). The CDR3 is made up of 14 amino acids. The junction had 4 bases not matched to a gene; V was cut back by 2 bases and J by 3 bases. The CDR3 bases are TGTGCCAGCAGTTACACGGGACAGATCTACGAGCAGTACTTC. Amino acid sequence: CASSYTGQIYEQYF.

The V call is TRBV4-2, the J call TRBJ2-1, with 12 bases that match TRBD2. The CDR3 covers 13 residues. Germline V gene data show CDR1 as LGHNA and CDR2 as YNFKEQ. The V segment lost 7 bases and the J segment 9 bases; nucleotides outside the gene matches: 4. CDR3 sequence: CASNPSGGAEQFF. In DNA form, the CDR3 reads TGTGCCAGCAACCCTAGCGGGGGGGCTGAGCAGTTCTTC.

This CDR3 reads CASSIEWERTEAFF. The DNA for the CDR3 is TGTGCCAGTAGTATCGAGTGGGAACGGACTGAAGCTTTCTTT. The J gene is TRBJ1-1, the V gene TRBV19; D gene uncertain. Trimming removed 3 bases at V and 5 bases at J, with 13 bases between. Germline CDR1 LNHDA, CDR2 SQIVND (reference sequence). This CDR3 has 14 amino acids.

This clone was seen just once. This chain uses TRBV9 with TRBJ2-5; 8 positions agree with TRBD1. This CDR3 comprises 15 residues. Germline values: CDR1 SGDLS, CDR2 YYNGEE. V lost 2 bases and J lost 5; bases outside the gene matches: 8. CDR3 residues: CASSVRPGGVETQYF. In DNA form, the CDR3 reads TGTGCCAGCAGCGTTCGTCCAGGGGGCGTTGAGACCCAGTACTTC.

V gene TRBV7-9 combines with J gene TRBJ1-6; D may be TRBD1 (5 bases). This CDR3 has 14 amino acids. The V gene lost 3 bases and the J gene lost 8 bases, with 11 bases spanning the gap. CDR1 and CDR2 (germline): SEHNR, FQNEAQ (reference sequence). In DNA form, the CDR3 reads TGTGCCAGCAGCTTGGGGCAGGGTTATTCACCCCTCCACTTT. This encodes CASSLGQGYSPLHF.

This chain links TRBV5-6 with TRBJ2-2; D is unclear. The germline V gene encodes CDR1 SGHDT and CDR2 YYEEEE. The V end lost 0 bases, the J end lost 7 bases, and 10 bases lay between the germline ends. The CDR3 is 14 residues long. CDR3 amino acids: CASSLVISDGELFF. The CDR3 region has the DNA TGTGCCAGCAGCTTGGTGATTTCCGACGGGGAGCTGTTTTTT.

CDR3 loop: CASRRTGPPGNTIYF. The DNA of the CDR3 is TGTGCCAGCAGACGTACAGGGCCCCCTGGAAACACCATATATTTT. The chain uses TRBV6-5 and TRBJ1-3; possibly TRBD1 for D (6 bases). Germline V gives CDR1 MNHEY, CDR2 SVGAGI. The V end was cut by 6 bases, the J end by 2 bases, with 14 bases between. The CDR3 has 15 amino acids.

J is TRBJ2-5 and V is TRBV7-9; the D gene is possibly TRBD1 (6 bases). The CDR3 covers 13 residues. CDR1 and CDR2 (germline): SEHNR, FQNEAQ (reference sequence). The germline V and J ends were trimmed by 5 bases and 2 bases, with 9 bases remaining between them. CDR3 sequence: CASSTGQQETQYF. The CDR3 coding sequence is TGTGCCAGCAGCACGGGACAACAAGAGACCCAGTACTTC. Full variable domain (outside the CDR3, taken from reference TRBV7-9 and TRBJ2-5): DTGVSQNPRHKITKRGQNVTFRCDPISEHNRLYWYRQTLGQGPEFLTYFQNEAQLEKSRLLSDRFSAERPKGSFSTLEIQRTEQGDSAMYLCASSTGQQETQYFGPGTRLLVL.

V gene TRBV4-1 combines with J gene TRBJ2-7; 8 positions agree with TRBD1. Germline trimming cut 3 bases from V and 3 bases from J; bases unmatched to any gene: 7. The length of the CDR3 is 15 residues. Germline V gene data show CDR1 as MGHRA and CDR2 as YSYEKL. The CDR3 region is CASSQKGQELYEQYF. The CDR3 DNA reads TGCGCCAGCAGCCAGAAGGGACAGGAGCTCTACGAGCAGTACTTC.

For this clone: Relative to the germline gene, one junction end is altered; a read error may explain this. This chain uses TRBV27 with TRBJ1-2; D is possibly TRBD1 (6 bases). The CDR3 extends over 14 amino acids. Per the germline V gene, CDR1 is MNHEY and CDR2 is SMNVEV (reference sequence). CDR3 protein: CASRLSWGARADTF. Written as DNA, the CDR3 is TGTGCCAGCAGGTTATCTTGGGGGGCGCGGGCTGACACCTTC.

The J gene is TRBJ2-3, the V gene TRBV11-3; 9 nucleotides align to TRBD2. CDR3 length: 18 residues. Germline trimming cut 1 base from V and 2 bases from J; bases unmatched to any gene: 10. Per the germline V gene, CDR1 is SGHNT and CDR2 is YENEEA. CDR3: CASSLGWLAGRATDTQYF. CDR3 bases: TGTGCCAGCAGCTTAGGGTGGCTAGCGGGACGGGCCACAGATACGCAGTATTTT.

The chain uses TRBV7-8 and TRBJ2-1; TRBD2 matches 13 bases. Per the germline V gene, CDR1 is SGHVS and CDR2 is FQNEAQ. The CDR3 loop spans 21 amino acids. V was pared by 2 bases and J by 1 base, with 14 bases of the junction left unmatched. The CDR3, as DNA: TGTGCCAGCAGCTTACCCGCCAGACTAGCGGGAGGCAGTAATTCCTACAATGAGCAGTTCTTC. Translating it yields CASSLPARLAGGSNSYNEQFF.

The gene calls are TRBV19 and TRBJ1-1; D call uncertain. V dropped 4 bases and J dropped 0 bases, with 9 bases sitting between them. This CDR3 is built from 14 residues. Germline CDR1 reads LNHDA; CDR2 reads SQIVND (reference sequence). The CDR3 coding sequence is TGTGCCAGTAGTAGCTCCACATTGAACACTGAAGCTTTCTTT. Amino acids: CASSSSTLNTEAFF.

This chain joins TRBV6-6 and TRBJ2-4; D call uncertain. Germline CDR1 MNHNY, CDR2 SVGAGI (reference sequence). With 8 bases removed from V and 2 bases from J, the gap between germline ends came to 13 bases. This CDR3 is 14 amino acids long. The CDR3 DNA reads as TGTGCCAGCCGCCCCTGGGGTTCCAAAAACATTCAGTACTTC. Its translation is CASRPWGSKNIQYF.

In nucleotides, the CDR3 is TGTGCCAGCAGCTACACCACAGGGCCCCTAGAGACCCAGTACTTC. It codes for CASSYTTGPLETQYF. The chain couples TRBV5-6 to TRBJ2-5; the D gene is possibly TRBD1 (6 bases). This CDR3 spans 15 amino acids. Deletions cut 3 bases from V and 4 bases from J, with 16 bases between. CDR1 is SGHDT, CDR2 YYEEEE, per germline.

This chain links TRBV9 with TRBJ2-7; 9 nucleotides match TRBD1. Germline trimming cut 4 bases from V and 6 bases from J; bases unmatched to any gene: 11. Germline assignment: CDR1 SGDLS and CDR2 YYNGEE. The CDR3 is made up of 15 amino acids. CDR3 loop: CASSPWSGQGAEQYF. The CDR3 nucleotides are TGTGCCAGCAGCCCCTGGTCGGGACAGGGTGCCGAGCAGTACTTC.

The gene calls are TRBV4-2 and TRBJ2-1; TRBD1 agrees at 10 bases. This CDR3 comprises 14 residues. After removal of 1 base from V and 9 bases from J, the junction contained 3 bases not matched to a gene. CDR1 is LGHNA and CDR2 is YNFKEQ in the germline V gene. The CDR3: CASSQAGQGIEQFF. As DNA, the CDR3 is TGTGCCAGCAGCCAAGCGGGACAGGGGATTGAGCAGTTCTTC.

The chain joins TRBV2 to TRBJ1-5; TRBD1 matches 10 bases. The CDR3 length is 15 residues. V trimming: 4 bases; J trimming: 4 bases; junction bases outside the gene matches: 4. CDR1 SNHLY and CDR2 FYNNEI come from the germline V gene. The CDR3 nucleotides are TGTGCCAGCAGTGGGGGACAGGGGAAAAATCAGCCCCAGCATTTT. It yields the protein CASSGGQGKNQPQHF.

The gene calls are TRBV6-6 and TRBJ1-1; the match to TRBD1 covers 8 bases. With 8 bases clipped from V and 8 bases from J, the junction kept 7 bases outside the gene matches. There are 12 residues in the CDR3. Germline V CDR1 and CDR2: MNHNY, SVGAGI (reference sequence). CDR3 protein: CASVRGDREAFF. DNA of the CDR3: TGTGCCAGCGTAAGGGGGGACAGGGAAGCTTTCTTT.

The rearrangement links TRBV10-2 to TRBJ1-2; weak D call: TRBD1 (5 bases). The CDR3 extends over 13 amino acids. Trimming took 9 bases from V and 4 from J, leaving 15 bases between them. Germline assignment: CDR1 WSHSY and CDR2 SAAADI. The CDR3 nucleotides are TGCGCCAGTACAGACAGTTCCAGCTATGGCTACACCTTC. Its protein is CASTDSSSYGYTF.

This clone was observed once. The chain is built from TRBV6-5 and TRBJ2-5, with TRBD1 identical over 10 bases. The V and J ends lost 2 bases and 5 bases, in that order; junction bases with no gene match: 8. The CDR3 has 16 amino acids. Germline V CDR1 and CDR2: MNHEY, SVGAGI. The DNA of the CDR3 is TGTGCCAGCAGTTACCCGCCGGGACAGGGGAGGGAGACCCAGTACTTC. Translating it yields CASSYPPGQGRETQYF.